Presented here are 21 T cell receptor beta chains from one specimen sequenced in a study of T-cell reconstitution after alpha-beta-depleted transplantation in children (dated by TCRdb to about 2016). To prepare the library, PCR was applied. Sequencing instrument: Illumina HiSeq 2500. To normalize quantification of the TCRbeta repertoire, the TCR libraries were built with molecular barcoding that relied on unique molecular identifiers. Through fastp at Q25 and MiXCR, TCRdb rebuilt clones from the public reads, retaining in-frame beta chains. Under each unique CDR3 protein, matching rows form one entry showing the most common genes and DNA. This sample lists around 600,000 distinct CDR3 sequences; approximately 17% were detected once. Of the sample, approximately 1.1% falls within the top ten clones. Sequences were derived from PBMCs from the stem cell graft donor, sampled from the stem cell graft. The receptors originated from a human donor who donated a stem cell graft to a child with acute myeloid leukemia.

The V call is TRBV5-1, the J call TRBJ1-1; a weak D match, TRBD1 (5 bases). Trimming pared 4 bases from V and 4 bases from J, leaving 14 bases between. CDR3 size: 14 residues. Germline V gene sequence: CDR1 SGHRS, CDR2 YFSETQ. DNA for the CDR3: TGCGCCAGCAGCCCGAGGGGTTTAAGCACTGAAGCTTTCTTT. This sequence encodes CASSPRGLSTEAFF.

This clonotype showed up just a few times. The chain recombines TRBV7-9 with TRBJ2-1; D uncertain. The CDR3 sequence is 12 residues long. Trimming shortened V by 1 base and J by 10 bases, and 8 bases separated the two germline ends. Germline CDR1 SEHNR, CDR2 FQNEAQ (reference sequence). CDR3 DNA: TGTGCCAGCAGCTTAGGCTTTACAGAGCAGTTCTTC. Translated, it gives CASSLGFTEQFF.

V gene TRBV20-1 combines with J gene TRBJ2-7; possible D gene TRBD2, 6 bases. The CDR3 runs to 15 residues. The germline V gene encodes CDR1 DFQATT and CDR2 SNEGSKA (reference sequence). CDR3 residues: CCAVNPGVISYEQYV. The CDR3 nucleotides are TGCTGTGCTGTCAACCCGGGGGTAATTTCCTACGAGCAGTACGTC.

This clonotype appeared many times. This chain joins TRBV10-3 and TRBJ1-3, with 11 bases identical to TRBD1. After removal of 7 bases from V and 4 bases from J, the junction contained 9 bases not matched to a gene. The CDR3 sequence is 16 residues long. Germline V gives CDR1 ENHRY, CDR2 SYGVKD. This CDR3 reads CAITPGQGVGGNTIYF. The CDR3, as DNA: TGTGCCATCACGCCGGGACAGGGGGTAGGAGGAAACACCATATATTTT.

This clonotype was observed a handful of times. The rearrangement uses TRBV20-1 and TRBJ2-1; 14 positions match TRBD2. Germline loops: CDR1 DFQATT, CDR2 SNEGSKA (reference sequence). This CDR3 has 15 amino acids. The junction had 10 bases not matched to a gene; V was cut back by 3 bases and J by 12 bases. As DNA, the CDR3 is TGCAGTGCTAGCCCGACTAGCGGGGGGGCCCTTCGGCAGTTCTTC. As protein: CSASPTSGGALRQFF.

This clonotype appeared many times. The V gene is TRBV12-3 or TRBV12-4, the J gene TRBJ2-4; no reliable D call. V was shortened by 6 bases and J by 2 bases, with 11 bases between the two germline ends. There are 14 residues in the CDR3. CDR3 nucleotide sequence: TGTGCCAGCAGCCCGGACGGGTCCAAAAACATTCAGTACTTC. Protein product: CASSPDGSKNIQYF.

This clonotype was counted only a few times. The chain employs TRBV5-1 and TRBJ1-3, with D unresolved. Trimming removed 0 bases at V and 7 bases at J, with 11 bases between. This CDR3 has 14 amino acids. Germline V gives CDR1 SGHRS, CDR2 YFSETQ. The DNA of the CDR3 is TGCGCCAGCAGCTTGGCGGGCAGGACGAACACCATATATTTT. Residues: CASSLAGRTNTIYF.

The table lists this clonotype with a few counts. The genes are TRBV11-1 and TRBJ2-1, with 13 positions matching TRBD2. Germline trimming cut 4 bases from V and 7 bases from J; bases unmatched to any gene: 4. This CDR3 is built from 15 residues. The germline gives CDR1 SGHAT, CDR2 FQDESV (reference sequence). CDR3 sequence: CASSWTSGGRNEQFF. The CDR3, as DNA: TGTGCCAGCAGCTGGACTAGCGGGGGCCGAAATGAGCAGTTCTTC.

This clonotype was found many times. CDR3 amino acids: CASSDKGTARSRPQETQYF. CDR3 DNA sequence: TGTGCCAGCAGCGACAAAGGGACTGCCAGAAGCCGCCCCCAAGAGACCCAGTACTTC. The chain has TRBV6-4 and TRBJ2-5; tentatively, D is TRBD2 (6 bases). V gave up 6 bases and J gave up 1 base, with 27 bases separating them. CDR1 and CDR2 (germline): MRHNA, SNTAGT. This CDR3 is 19 amino acids long.

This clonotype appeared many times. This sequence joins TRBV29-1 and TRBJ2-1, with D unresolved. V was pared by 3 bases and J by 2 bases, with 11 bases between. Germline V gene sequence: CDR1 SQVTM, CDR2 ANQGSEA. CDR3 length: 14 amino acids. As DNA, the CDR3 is TGCAGCGTTGATTCCAGAGTCGCCTACAATGAGCAGTTCTTC. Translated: CSVDSRVAYNEQFF.

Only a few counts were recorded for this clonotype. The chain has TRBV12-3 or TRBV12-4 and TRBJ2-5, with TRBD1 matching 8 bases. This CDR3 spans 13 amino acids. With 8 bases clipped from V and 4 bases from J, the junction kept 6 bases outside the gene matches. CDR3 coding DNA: TGTGCCAGCCAGGGGGCGTCTCCAGAGACCCAGTACTTC. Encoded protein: CASQGASPETQYF.

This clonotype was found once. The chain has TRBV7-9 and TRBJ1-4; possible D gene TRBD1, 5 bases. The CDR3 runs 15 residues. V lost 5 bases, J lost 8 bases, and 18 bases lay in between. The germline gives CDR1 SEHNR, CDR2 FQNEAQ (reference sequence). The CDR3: CASSHEGRDGEKLFF. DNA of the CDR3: TGTGCCAGCAGCCATGAGGGGAGGGACGGCGAAAAACTGTTTTTT.

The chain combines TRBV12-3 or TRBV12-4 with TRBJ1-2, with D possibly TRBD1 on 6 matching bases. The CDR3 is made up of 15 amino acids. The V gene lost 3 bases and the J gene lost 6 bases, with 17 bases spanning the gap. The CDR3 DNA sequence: TGTGCCAGCAGTTTTCTGGGGGGCGCGGCTAATGGCTACACCTTC. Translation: CASSFLGGAANGYTF.

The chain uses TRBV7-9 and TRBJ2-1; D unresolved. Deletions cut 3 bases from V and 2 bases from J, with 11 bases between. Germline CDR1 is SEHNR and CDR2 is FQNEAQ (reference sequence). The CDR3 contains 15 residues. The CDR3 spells CASSFAVKAYNEQFF. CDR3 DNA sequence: TGTGCCAGCAGCTTCGCCGTGAAGGCCTACAATGAGCAGTTCTTC.

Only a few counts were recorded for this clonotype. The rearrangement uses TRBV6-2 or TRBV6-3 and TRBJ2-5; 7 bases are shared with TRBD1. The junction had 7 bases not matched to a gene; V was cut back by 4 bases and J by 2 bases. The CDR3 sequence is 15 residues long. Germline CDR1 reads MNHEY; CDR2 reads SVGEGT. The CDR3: CASSFLGTEQETQYF. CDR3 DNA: TGTGCCAGCAGTTTTCTCGGGACAGAGCAAGAGACCCAGTACTTC.

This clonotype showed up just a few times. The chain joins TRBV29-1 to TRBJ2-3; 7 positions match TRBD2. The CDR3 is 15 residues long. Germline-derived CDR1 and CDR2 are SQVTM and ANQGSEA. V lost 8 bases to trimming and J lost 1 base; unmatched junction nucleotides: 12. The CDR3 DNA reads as TGCAGCTGGGGAGGGGCTTTCCTTGGCACAGATACGCAGTATTTT. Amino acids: CSWGGAFLGTDTQYF.

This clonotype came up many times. The CDR3 DNA follows: TGCAGTGCTAGAGAGGGCAGATCCTACGAGCAGTACGTC. Its translation: CSAREGRSYEQYV. This chain links TRBV20-1 with TRBJ2-7; no clear D. V lost 0 bases to trimming and J lost 1 base, with 7 bases between them. CDR1 and CDR2 from the germline V gene are DFQATT and SNEGSKA (reference sequence). The CDR3 is 13 residues long.

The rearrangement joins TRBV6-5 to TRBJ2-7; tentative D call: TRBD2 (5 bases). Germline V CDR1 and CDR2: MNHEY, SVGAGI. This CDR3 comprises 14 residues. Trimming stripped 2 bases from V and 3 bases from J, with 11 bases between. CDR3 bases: TGTGCCAGCAGTTACAGAGGACTGAGCTACGAGCAGTACGTC. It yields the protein CASSYRGLSYEQYV.

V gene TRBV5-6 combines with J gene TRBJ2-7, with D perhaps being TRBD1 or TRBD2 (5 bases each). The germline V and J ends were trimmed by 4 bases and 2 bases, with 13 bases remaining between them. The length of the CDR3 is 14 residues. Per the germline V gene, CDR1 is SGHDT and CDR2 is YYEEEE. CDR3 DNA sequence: TGTGCCAGCAGCCGGGGCCCGATACCCTACGAGCAGTACGTC. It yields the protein CASSRGPIPYEQYV.

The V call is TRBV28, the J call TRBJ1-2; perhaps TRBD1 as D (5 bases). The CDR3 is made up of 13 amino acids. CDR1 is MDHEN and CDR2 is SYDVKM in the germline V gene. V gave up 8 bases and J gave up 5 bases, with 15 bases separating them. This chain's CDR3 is CASHLTDSYGYTF. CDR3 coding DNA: TGTGCCAGCCACCTGACAGATTCGTATGGCTACACCTTC.

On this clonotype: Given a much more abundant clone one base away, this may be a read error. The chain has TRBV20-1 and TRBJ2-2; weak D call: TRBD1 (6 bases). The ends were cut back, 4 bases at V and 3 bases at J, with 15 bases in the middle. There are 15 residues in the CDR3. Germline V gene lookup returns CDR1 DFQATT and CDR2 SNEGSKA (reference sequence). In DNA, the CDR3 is TGCAGTGCTAACTCTCTGGGGGCAGACACCGGGGAGCTGTTTTTT. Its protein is CSANSLGADTGELFF.